The TCR beta chain described here comes from a study of cytomegalovirus exposure and HLA in healthy donors (dated by TCRdb to the late 2010s). Regarding the complete study: According to an earlier analysis of 550 to 700 of the donors, about 170 million T cells yielded roughly 100 million unique TCR beta sequences and more than 250 Gb of sequence data. An early release that covered several hundred HLA-typed donors contained approximately 300 gigabases of sequencing data and approximately 85 million unique TCR sequences. Of the 300 to 400 genotyped donors, over 70% fell in the genetic ancestry cluster associated with self-reported Caucasian donors. The study aimed to test whether cataloging public T cell receptors could reveal signatures of past pathogen exposure. The study profiled the T cell repertoires of hundreds of subjects by immunosequencing and related them to cytomegalovirus serostatus. Besides the first cohort of 500 to 700 subjects, a separate validation cohort made up of 120 different subjects was used. To predict cytomegalovirus infection status, the study brought together high-throughput TCR immunosequencing, statistical association of individual TCRs with disease status, and machine learning. A later analysis re-analyzed previously published TCR beta repertoires from 666 donors and added high-resolution HLA genotyping to study TCR occurrence patterns. Rather than drawing on any new phenotypic data, the later analysis identified candidate immune exposures from TCR beta sequences and the way those sequences occurred across donors. An earlier analysis of around 580 of the donors used high-throughput TCR beta sequencing to judge whether each TCR beta V gene segment behaved as functional or pseudogenic. Alongside the repertoire data, information on donor age, sex, ethnicity and CMV serostatus was compiled. A later genetic analysis used genome-wide SNP genotypes for about 60% of the roughly 670 donors, treating that subset as a discovery cohort. Every discovery cohort repertoire had been produced on one sequencing platform. Both class I and class II loci were covered by HLA typing, at four-digit resolution. Typing coverage varied by locus: about 620-640 donors for A, B, C, DRB1 and DQB1; 500 to 550 for DQA1; around 570 for DPA1; approximately 490 for DPB1. About five DR-DQ haplotypes were treated as single units for association and clustering because of strong linkage in the cohort. Among 398 genotyped donors of the cohort, an average of about 240,000 unique TCR beta nucleotide sequences were sequenced per donor, 15% to 20% of them non-productive.

Broad study findings and their caveats: In vitro tests confirmed that three of the cytomegalovirus-associated TCR beta chains recognize cytomegalovirus antigens. Sequencing depth was assumed to be roughly uniform across donors in the presence/absence analyses, though that assumption may not hold. A cluster of highly shared sequence variants was judged likely to represent a technical artifact of the sequencing pipeline. When HLA alleles, especially DR and DQ, strongly co-occurred, TCR associations were difficult to assign to individual alleles. Compared with equally common non-associated chains, HLA-associated TCR beta chains in a later analysis were more clonally expanded and had lower generation probabilities. Because counts were too low, roughly 18 rarely observed V segments, including chromosome 9 orphons, were left out of the earlier analysis of a few hundred of the donors. A further reported finding was that TCR beta sequences accurately predicted the HLA-A and HLA-B alleles for most subjects in the first cohort. In an earlier analysis of over 550 of the donors, most TCR beta V segments were observed in productive rearrangements about 87% or about 30% of the time, broadly matching IMGT annotations. The authors suggested that the approach could potentially be generalized to other disease states and immunological phenotypes. Correlated functional status among segregating V segments might be attributable to linkage disequilibrium, but an unknown experimental factor could not be ruled out. Some IMGT-functional V segments, including TRBV6-2 and TRBV6-3, could not be distinguished by the 87-base-pair reads and were therefore excluded. A total of about 180 TCR beta chains were listed by the study as associated with cytomegalovirus. The only immune exposure information available for the cohort was CMV serostatus. A later analysis found that most CMV-associated TCR beta chains appeared HLA-restricted, with HLA associations seemingly driven largely by CMV exposure. A later analysis found that TCR association rates varied across HLA loci, with DRB1 alleles showing the most associated TCRs and HLA-C alleles the fewest. In a later analysis, some 17,000 TCR beta sequences were associated with specific HLA alleles at a false discovery rate of 0.05. In a later genetic analysis, a missense DCLRE1C variant was associated with V-gene and J-gene trimming of TCR beta chains, and the association was replicated in an independent cohort. The classifier was reported to diagnose cytomegalovirus status with high specificity and sensitivity in both the original cohort and the validation cohort. In a later analysis, several top co-occurrence clusters were reported to appear linked to parvovirus B19, influenza, CMV and Epstein-Barr virus. This cohort had only TCR beta chains sequenced, and the lack of alpha or paired-chain data limited which features could be detected. In a later genetic analysis, fewer N-insertions in productive TCRs were reported among donors in an Asian-associated ancestry cluster than the roughly 710-donor mean. HLA typing was unavailable for some donors at each locus, so association tests used only the typed subset. Most TCR sequences were seen in very few donors, while some public TCRs were found in many individuals.

On this clone itself: Which antigen it targets is not known. No qualities accompany the bases; no much larger clone lies one base away.

Via the germline V gene, CDR1 is SGHVS and CDR2 FNYEAQ. The cysteine opens and the phenylalanine closes a CDR3 of 15 amino acids. Of all the DNA, just the CDR3 is kept, 45 bases in frame from base 1. V is pruned by 5 bases and J by 8 bases, leaving 10 bases of the junction without a gene match. The method behind the library was the immunoSEQ multiplex PCR assay. For the multiplex PCR, a mixture combining 60 forward primers for TCR Vbeta segments and 13 reverse primers for TCR Jbeta segments was used. A multiplex PCR assay on genomic DNA amplified the CDR3 region of rearranged TCR beta genes. On the Illumina HiSeq System, the amplified TCR beta libraries were sequenced as 87-base-pair reads. As for how the authors treated the data: A later analysis counted about 80 million unique TCR beta chains across the 670 or so repertoires, and around 9.9 million of these chains were shared by at least two donors. A nearest-neighbor algorithm error-corrected the raw reads and collapsed the reads into unique sequences, merging closely related sequences to remove PCR and sequencing errors. CDR3 sequences were aligned to IMGT reference sequences to assign V, D and J gene segments. For a sequence to be retained, a match of at least six nucleotides to both a V gene segment and a J gene segment was required. Rearrangements were classified as productive when the CDR3 lacked stop codons and remained in frame with V and J, and all other rearrangements were classified as non-productive. Following IMGT convention, CDR3 was defined as the stretch from the second conserved V-encoded cysteine to the conserved J-encoded phenylalanine. The earlier analysis of about 530 of the donors excluded any sequence lacking an unambiguous match to a single V gene segment. In an earlier analysis of approximately 500 of the donors, a V segment was called functional when productive rearrangements were above 56.7%, and segregating when the standard deviation between donors exceeded 5%. A statistical classification framework was built to diagnose cytomegalovirus status from the catalog of TCR beta chain sequences. In a later analysis, TCR nucleotide sequences were compared against IMGT/GENE-DB human TR gene sequences so that V and J genes could be assigned. A later analysis assigned CDR3 sequences and most-parsimonious VDJ recombination scenarios with the TCRdist pipeline. In a later analysis, every TCR beta chain was defined by the combination of its CDR3 amino acid sequence and its V-gene family, and reads without a unique V-gene family were dropped. A later analysis removed roughly 590 highly shared, low-generation-probability nucleotide sequences to deal with suspected cross-contamination and a sequencing artifact. A later analysis calculated a clonal expansion index for each public chain from normalized within-repertoire ranks of inferred template counts. In a later analysis, generation probabilities were computed using a VDJ recombination model fitted to out-of-frame rearrangements, and the results were checked against IGoR. A later analysis scored TCR-TCR, TCR-HLA and TCR-CMV co-occurrence with hypergeometric tests, applying a repertoire-size bias correction to TCR pairs. A later analysis estimated false discovery rates by permuting HLA or CMV assignments 20 times. In a later analysis, co-occurring TCRs were grouped using DBSCAN, with TCRdist sequence similarity added in when clustering inside HLA-allele-positive subsets. Co-occurrence clustering excluded repertoires with fewer than 30,000 or more than 120,000 public chains, plus five with anomalous nucleotide sharing. TCRdb took this table from immuneACCESS and kept in-frame rearrangements with V and J called. Such tables lack part of the clones; where checked against another copy, unresolved V genes explain under half of the gap, and the rest is unexplained. The V and J calls and clone size are taken from that table; D and trimming were inferred from the DNA. This sample is represented by roughly 100,000 clones; about 80% of them were singletons. Together, the top ten hold approximately 6.3% of the sample.

The cohort was made up of 666 healthy bone marrow donors. At the time of sampling, all cohort members were nominally healthy, though unrecorded immune exposures were likely present. The donor was CMV seropositive and was included in the group of 250 to 300 seropositive cohort members. A peripheral blood sample was provided by each donor, and peripheral blood mononuclear cells were used for TCR beta sequencing. Genomic DNA extraction from the blood cell samples was performed with the Qiagen DNeasy Blood Extraction Kit. The TCR originated in a man between 60 and 70 years old in good health and CMV-seropositive. Sequenced: PBMCs. The chain joins TRBV7-6 to TRBJ2-1; the junction holds 9 bases that match TRBD1. CDR3 loop: CASSITPGQGHEQFF. The base sequence is TGTGCCAGCAGCATAACGCCGGGACAGGGCCATGAGCAGTTCTTC.